The next 22 T cell receptor beta chains were all read from a single sample in a study of shared clonotypes between healthy human individuals. Produced via immunoSEQ multiplex PCR; TCRdb's table is partial and in-frame only. This table holds 450,000 to 550,000 clones, around 79% found once. Sequencing was done on a sample of PBMCs. These receptors all come from a woman aged 35 to 49 in good health. Some clones in this sample may be carry-over from other donors' samples.

This clone was seen a handful of times. Different DNA sequences within this sample yield the same CDR3. This sequence joins TRBV29-1 and TRBJ1-4, with unresolved D. Germline V gene sequence: CDR1 SQVTM, CDR2 ANQGSEA. The CDR3 runs to 12 residues. V lost 4 bases and J lost 5, with 8 bases in between. In nucleotides, the CDR3 is TGCAGCGTTGTGGAACGGAATGAAAAACTGTTTTTT. Translated, it gives CSVVERNEKLFF.

The chain uses TRBV19 and TRBJ2-2; the match to TRBD1 covers 7 bases. In germline, CDR1 is LNHDA, CDR2 SQIVND (reference sequence). CDR3 length equals 14 residues. V dropped 5 bases and J dropped 6; count of bases not matched to a gene: 6. Here the CDR3 DNA reads TGTGCCAGTAGTTCCCAGGGGGTGTCCGGGGAGCTGTTTTTT. It is translated as CASSSQGVSGELFF.

The genes are TRBV20-1 and TRBJ2-1, with a possible D match to TRBD2 (6 bases). The CDR3 spans 11 residues. Trimming removed 6 bases from V and 9 bases from J, with 12 bases in between. The germline V gene has CDR1 DFQATT and CDR2 SNEGSKA (reference sequence). This chain's CDR3 is CSAITSSEQFF. The CDR3 coding sequence is TGCAGTGCCATTACTAGCAGTGAGCAGTTCTTC.

J is TRBJ1-5 and V is TRBV19; no firm D call. V was pared by 5 bases and J by 4 bases, with 12 bases between. The CDR3 extends over 14 amino acids. The germline gives CDR1 LNHDA, CDR2 SQIVND (reference sequence). The CDR3 is CASSPLGMNQPQHF. The CDR3, as DNA: TGTGCCAGTAGTCCTCTTGGGATGAATCAGCCCCAGCATTTT.

This chain links TRBV28 with TRBJ1-3; tentative D call: TRBD1 (5 bases). Trimming pared 8 bases from V and 0 bases from J, leaving 11 bases between. CDR3 length: 14 amino acids. Germline CDR1 MDHEN, CDR2 SYDVKM. CDR3 in DNA: TGTGCCAGCGCTGGGGGGGGCTCTGGAAACACCATATATTTT. Translation: CASAGGGSGNTIYF.

The rearrangement links TRBV6-5 to TRBJ2-5; TRBD1 matches 8 bases. The CDR3 sequence is 15 residues long. V lost 7 bases to trimming and J lost 4 bases; unmatched junction nucleotides: 11. Germline lookup yields CDR1 MNHEY and CDR2 SVGAGI. CDR3 in amino acids: CASIHQGAAGETQYF. The DNA of the CDR3 is TGTGCCAGCATTCATCAGGGGGCAGCGGGAGAGACCCAGTACTTC.

In this sample, this clone turned up once. V is TRBV19 and J is TRBJ1-5; D is unclear. CDR1 LNHDA and CDR2 SQIVND come from the germline V gene (reference sequence). This CDR3 has 16 residues. V gave up 4 bases and J gave up 0 bases, with 13 bases separating them. DNA for the CDR3: TGTGCCAGTAGTACAAACGGACCATTTAGCAATCAGCCCCAGCATTTT. Protein sequence: CASSTNGPFSNQPQHF. The variable domain in full, completed from reference TRBV19 and TRBJ1-5, reads DGGITQSPKYLFRKEGQNVTLSCEQNLNHDAMYWYRQDPGQGLRLIYYSQIVNDFQKGDIAEGYSVSREKKESFPLTVTSAQKNPTAFYLCASSTNGPFSNQPQHFGDGTRLSIL.

The chain is built from TRBV28 and TRBJ2-6; unclear D gene. The CDR3 has 14 residues. Germline CDR1 reads MDHEN; CDR2 reads SYDVKM. V lost 3 bases and J lost 2, with 5 bases in between. CDR3 coding DNA: TGTGCCAGCAGTTTGATGACTGGGGCCAACGTCCTGACTTTC. Its translation is CASSLMTGANVLTF. The full variable domain, with the rest looked up from reference TRBV28 and TRBJ2-6, is DVKVTQSSRYLVKRTGEKVFLECVQDMDHENMFWYRQDPGLGLRLIYFSYDVKMKEKGDIPEGYSVSREKKERFSLILESASTNQTSMYLCASSLMTGANVLTFGAGSRLTVL.

The J gene is TRBJ2-6, the V gene TRBV6-4; D might be TRBD1 (6 bases). CDR1 MRHNA and CDR2 SNTAGT come from the germline V gene. CDR3 size: 19 residues. The V gene lost 4 bases and the J gene lost 0 bases, with 19 bases spanning the gap. CDR3 nucleotide sequence: TGTGCCAGCAGTGCCCCACAGCGACAGGCCGTCTCTGGGGCCAACGTCCTGACTTTC. Its translation is CASSAPQRQAVSGANVLTF.

The chain recombines TRBV6-1 with TRBJ1-1, with unresolved D. The CDR3 consists of 14 residues. V lost 6 bases and J lost 0, with 11 bases in between. Germline V lookup: CDR1 MNHNS, CDR2 SASEGT. CDR3: CASSADTVNTEAFF. In DNA, the CDR3 is TGTGCCAGCAGCGCAGACACGGTGAACACTGAAGCTTTCTTT.

This clone was recorded only once. The same CDR3 can be traced to other DNA sequences in this sample. The chain joins TRBV18 to TRBJ2-2; D remains ambiguous. Between the trimmed V and J ends, which lost 1 base and 4 bases, there was a span of 1 base. The V gene's germline CDR1 is KGHSH and CDR2 LQKENI. The CDR3 consists of 12 residues. CDR3 DNA sequence: TGTGCCAGCTCACCACTCACCGGGGAGCTGTTTTTT. This sequence encodes CASSPLTGELFF.

The V call is TRBV9, the J call TRBJ2-5, with 7 bases aligning to TRBD1. There are 15 residues in the CDR3. The ends lost 0 bases at V and 5 bases at J; junction bases unmatched: 7. CDR1 and CDR2 (germline): SGDLS, YYNGEE. In nucleotides, the CDR3 is TGTGCCAGCAGCGTAGCGACAGGGTGGAGGGAGACCCAGTACTTC. As protein: CASSVATGWRETQYF.

This clone showed up just a few times. V and J are TRBV4-3 and TRBJ2-6; no reliable D call. The CDR3 runs to 16 residues. V gave up 0 bases and J gave up 2 bases, with 8 bases separating them. CDR1 and CDR2 (germline): LGHNA, YSLEER. The CDR3 coding sequence is TGCGCCAGCAGCCAAGAACCACGGCCTGGGGCCAACGTCCTGACTTTC. As protein: CASSQEPRPGANVLTF.

The DNA of the CDR3 is TGCGCCAGCAGCCCACTAGCGGGAAACACCGGGGAGCTGTTTTTT. Translated: CASSPLAGNTGELFF. V and J are TRBV5-1 and TRBJ2-2; 10 bases fit TRBD2. Unmatched junction bases numbered 2, after V lost 4 bases and J lost 2 bases. The CDR3 consists of 15 residues. The germline V gene encodes CDR1 SGHRS and CDR2 YFSETQ.

The sample holds a few counts of this clone. This chain connects TRBV29-1 to TRBJ2-1, with TRBD1 matching 8 bases. V dropped 3 bases and J dropped 5; count of bases not matched to a gene: 12. Germline CDR1 is SQVTM and CDR2 is ANQGSEA. CDR3 length: 16 amino acids. The CDR3 coding sequence is TGCAGCGTTGAGTCGGACAGGGCCTCAGGGGACAATGAGCAGTTCTTC. Amino acids: CSVESDRASGDNEQFF.

There are a few counts of this clone. CDR3 in DNA: TGCAGCGTTGAAGGCCAGGGGAACACTGAAGCTTTCTTT. It codes for CSVEGQGNTEAFF. V and J are TRBV29-1 and TRBJ1-1, with TRBD1 as a possible D gene (5 bases). Germline CDR1 and CDR2: SQVTM and ANQGSEA. V lost 1 base and J 1 base, leaving 7 bases between the germline ends. The CDR3 totals 13 residues.

V gene TRBV5-4 combines with J gene TRBJ2-5; D is possibly TRBD2 (6 bases). The DNA end favors TRBJ2-7, so the J call may be wrong. Germline V CDR1 and CDR2: SGHNT, YYREEE (reference sequence). This CDR3 region has 15 residues. The CDR3 region has the DNA TGTGCCAGCAGCTTGGGAGGCGGAGGGGCCTACGAGCAGTACTTC. This translates into CASSLGGGGAYEQYF.

This chain connects TRBV18 to TRBJ2-7; 7 bases fit TRBD2. The J segment lost 7 bases and the V segment lost 1 base, leaving 7 bases of the junction unmatched. The length of the CDR3 is 14 residues. The germline CDR1 and CDR2 sequences are KGHSH and LQKENI. CDR3 amino acids: CASSPLGGPGEQYF. The CDR3 region has the DNA TGTGCCAGCTCACCACTGGGAGGGCCGGGGGAGCAGTACTTC.

The CDR3 DNA follows: TGTGCCAGCAGTCGTGAGGGCTCGTACCAAGAGACCCAGTACTTC. Translation: CASSREGSYQETQYF. V is TRBV2 and J is TRBJ2-5; D is perhaps TRBD2 (5 bases). V was pared by 5 bases and J by 0 bases, with 13 bases between. This CDR3 has 15 amino acids. Germline lookup yields CDR1 SNHLY and CDR2 FYNNEI. The full variable domain, in which reference TRBV2 and TRBJ2-5 provide the parts outside the CDR3, is EPEVTQTPSHQVTQMGQEVILRCVPISNHLYFYWYRQILGQKVEFLVSFYNNEISEKSEIFDDQFSVERPDGSNFTLKIRSTKLEDSAMYFCASSREGSYQETQYFGPGTRLLVL.

The rearrangement uses TRBV9 and TRBJ2-5, with 7 bases identical to TRBD2. The germline gives CDR1 SGDLS, CDR2 YYNGEE. The CDR3 totals 12 residues. The junction had 0 bases not matched to a gene; V was cut back by 0 bases and J by 7 bases. CDR3 sequence: CASSVGEGTQYF. In DNA, the CDR3 is TGTGCCAGCAGCGTAGGGGAGGGGACCCAGTACTTC.

This rearrangement joins TRBV7-9 to TRBJ2-1; D is undetermined. The germline V gene has CDR1 SEHNR and CDR2 FQNEAQ (reference sequence). The CDR3 runs 12 residues. V was clipped by 5 bases and J by 13 bases, with 15 bases between them. CDR3 sequence: CASSPRKGDQFF. The CDR3 nucleotides read TGTGCCAGCAGCCCTCGGAAAGGTGACCAGTTCTTC.

V and J are TRBV4-3 and TRBJ1-5, with a tentative D call TRBD1 (6 bases). The CDR3 loop spans 15 amino acids. Germline V gene lookup returns CDR1 LGHNA and CDR2 YSLEER. Trimming cost V 4 bases and J 5 bases, with 15 bases left between them. Here the CDR3 reads CASSPNRGGDQPQHF. Here the CDR3 DNA reads TGCGCCAGCAGCCCTAACCGAGGGGGGGATCAGCCCCAGCATTTT.